This T cell receptor (beta chain) was identified in a study of blood T cells in healthy people across ages. Whole-study findings and limits: Naive T cell percentage strongly correlated with TCR beta diversity. It was not possible, with unsorted PBMCs, to conclusively compare naive and antigen-experienced cells. Versus aged donors, long-lived donors had higher diversity and more naive CD4+ cells.

Remarks on this clonotype: Antigen: not known.

Sample-barcoded 5' priming and a J-beta primer mix drove a second PCR of 7 to 11 cycles. From each sample, at least 2.5 million paired-end reads containing CDR3 were obtained. A single record per CDR3 protein comes from TCRdb applying MiXCR to the 5' RACE reads. Among more than 1 million distinct CDR3 sequences listed, under 55% were seen once. In germline, CDR1 is DFQATT, CDR2 SNEGSKA (reference sequence). This CDR3 spans 15 amino acids. V was pared by 0 bases and J by 3 bases, with 4 bases of the junction left unmatched. The chain recombines TRBV20-1 with TRBJ2-4; 8 bases match TRBD1. Sequenced material: blood. The sequence was obtained from a woman aged 60 to 75 in good health. Here the CDR3 reads CSAREDRVGKNIQYF. The CDR3 nucleotides are TGCAGTGCTAGAGAGGACAGGGTGGGCAAAAACATTCAGTACTTC.